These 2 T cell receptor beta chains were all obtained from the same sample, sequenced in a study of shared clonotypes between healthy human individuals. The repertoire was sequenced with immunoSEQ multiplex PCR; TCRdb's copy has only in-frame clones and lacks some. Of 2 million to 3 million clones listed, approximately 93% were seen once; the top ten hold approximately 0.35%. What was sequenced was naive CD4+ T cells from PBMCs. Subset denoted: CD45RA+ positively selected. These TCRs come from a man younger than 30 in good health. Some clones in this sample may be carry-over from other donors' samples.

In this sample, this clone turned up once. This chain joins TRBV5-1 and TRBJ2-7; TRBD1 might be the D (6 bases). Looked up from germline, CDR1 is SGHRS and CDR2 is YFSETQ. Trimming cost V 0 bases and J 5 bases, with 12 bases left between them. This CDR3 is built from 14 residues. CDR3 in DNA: TGCGCCAGCAGCTTGGCCGGGGACATAGACGAGCAGTACTTC. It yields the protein CASSLAGDIDEQYF.

CDR3 DNA: TGTGCCAGCAGCTTAGGGGGTAGCGGGAAAGACAATGAGCAGTTCTTC. Translating it yields CASSLGGSGKDNEQFF. The chain has TRBV11-3 and TRBJ2-1; TRBD2 agrees at 8 bases. The V segment lost 1 base and the J segment 5 bases; nucleotides outside the gene matches: 7. Germline V gene data show CDR1 as SGHNT and CDR2 as YENEEA. CDR3 length: 16 amino acids.